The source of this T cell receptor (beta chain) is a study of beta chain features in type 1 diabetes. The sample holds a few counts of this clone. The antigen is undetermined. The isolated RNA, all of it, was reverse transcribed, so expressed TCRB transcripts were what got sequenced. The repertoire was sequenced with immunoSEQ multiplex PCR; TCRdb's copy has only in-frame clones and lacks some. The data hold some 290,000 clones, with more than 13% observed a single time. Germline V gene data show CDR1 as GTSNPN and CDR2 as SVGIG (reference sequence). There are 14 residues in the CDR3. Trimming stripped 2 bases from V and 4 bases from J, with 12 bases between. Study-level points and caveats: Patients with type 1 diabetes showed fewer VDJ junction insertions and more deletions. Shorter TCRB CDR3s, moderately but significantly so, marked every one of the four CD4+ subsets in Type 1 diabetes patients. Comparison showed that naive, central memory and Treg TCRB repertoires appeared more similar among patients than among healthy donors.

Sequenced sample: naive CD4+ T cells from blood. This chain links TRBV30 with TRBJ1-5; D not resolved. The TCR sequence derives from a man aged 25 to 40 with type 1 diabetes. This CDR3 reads CAWSSSSANQPQHF. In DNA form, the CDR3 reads TGTGCCTGGAGTTCTAGCAGTGCTAATCAGCCCCAGCATTTT.